These 27 T cell receptor beta chains were sequenced from one sample in a study of blood T cell repertoires in COVID-19. TCRdb's table, derived via immunoSEQ multiplex PCR, lists solely in-frame clones and lacks some. This sample yields about 48,000 clones, of which 90% are seen a single time; less than 6.5% belongs to the top ten. The sequenced sample consisted of peripheral blood. Receptors were obtained from a man aged 65 to 85 with acute or convalescent COVID-19.

The V and J genes are TRBV11-1 and TRBJ1-5; unclear D gene. The CDR3 has 13 residues. Germline values: CDR1 SGHAT, CDR2 FQDESV (reference sequence). The V and J ends lost 5 bases and 4 bases respectively, with 9 bases between them. This CDR3 reads CASSLGLNQPQHF. CDR3 DNA: TGTGCCAGCAGCCTCGGACTGAATCAGCCCCAGCATTTT.

The J gene is TRBJ1-4, the V gene TRBV7-2; no clear D. The ends were cut back, 0 bases at V and 8 bases at J, with 10 bases in the middle. This CDR3 comprises 14 residues. Germline values: CDR1 SGHTA, CDR2 FQGNSA. This CDR3 reads CASSLAWSGEKLFF. The CDR3 nucleotides are TGTGCCAGCAGCTTAGCGTGGTCGGGGGAAAAACTGTTTTTT.

The chain recombines TRBV7-9 with TRBJ1-2, with TRBD1 matching 9 bases. The CDR3 extends over 14 amino acids. Trimming cost V 5 bases and J 8 bases; bases outside gene matches: 9. Germline V gene data show CDR1 as SEHNR and CDR2 as FQNEAQ (reference sequence). The CDR3 DNA is TGTGCCAGCAGCCCCCTCCGGGACAGGGAAGGCTACACCTTC. As protein: CASSPLRDREGYTF. The entire variable domain, with the rest obtained from reference TRBV7-9 and TRBJ1-2, is as follows: DTGVSQNPRHKITKRGQNVTFRCDPISEHNRLYWYRQTLGQGPEFLTYFQNEAQLEKSRLLSDRFSAERPKGSFSTLEIQRTEQGDSAMYLCASSPLRDREGYTFGSGTRLTVV.

V gene TRBV2 combines with J gene TRBJ2-7, with 9 bases matching TRBD1. V trimming: 6 bases; J trimming: 6 bases; junction bases outside the gene matches: 3. The CDR3 consists of 12 residues. CDR1 is SNHLY, CDR2 FYNNEI, per germline. CDR3 sequence reads: CASSLDRGEQYF. DNA for the CDR3: TGTGCCAGCAGCCTGGACAGGGGCGAGCAGTACTTC.

The V gene is TRBV5-6, the J gene TRBJ1-2, with TRBD1 identical over 11 bases. The V gene's germline CDR1 is SGHDT and CDR2 YYEEEE. V lost 4 bases and J lost 4; bases outside the gene matches: 6. The CDR3 extends over 15 amino acids. The CDR3 DNA follows: TGTGCCAGCAGCGTGGGGACAGGGGGTCGCTATGGCTACACCTTC. This translates into CASSVGTGGRYGYTF.

The chain carries TRBV7-2 and TRBJ2-3; possibly TRBD2 for D (7 bases). The V gene lost 1 base and the J gene lost 1 base, with 15 bases spanning the gap. The CDR3 length is 17 residues. Germline V lookup: CDR1 SGHTA, CDR2 FQGNSA. The CDR3: CASSLVGGGPGTDTQYF. The CDR3 coding sequence is TGTGCCAGCAGCTTAGTAGGCGGGGGCCCCGGCACAGATACGCAGTATTTT. Variable domain in full (rest from reference TRBV7-2 and TRBJ2-3): GAGVSQSPSNKVTEKGKDVELRCDPISGHTALYWYRQSLGQGLEFLIYFQGNSAPDKSGLPSDRFSAERTGGSVSTLTIQRTQQEDSAVYLCASSLVGGGPGTDTQYFGPGTRLTVL.

The V and J genes are TRBV2 and TRBJ2-3; TRBD1 agrees at 8 bases. This CDR3 is built from 14 residues. Germline V CDR1 and CDR2: SNHLY, FYNNEI. Trimming at V came to 10 bases and at J to 1 base, leaving 7 bases not matched to a gene. CDR3 DNA sequence: TGTGCCATCGGGGAGACAGGGGGCACAGATACGCAGTATTTT. It is translated as CAIGETGGTDTQYF.

This clone was recorded only once. The chain is built from TRBV4-2 and TRBJ1-4; 8 nucleotides align to TRBD1. The V gene end was trimmed by 0 bases and the J gene end by 3 bases; junction bases not matched to a gene: 3. Germline V gives CDR1 LGHNA, CDR2 YNFKEQ. The CDR3 runs 16 residues. The CDR3 region has the DNA TGTGCCAGCAGCCAAGACCTGACAGGGGCTAATGAAAAACTGTTTTTT. It yields the protein CASSQDLTGANEKLFF.

CDR3 amino acids: CASSRTGGFEKLFF. CDR3 bases: TGTGCCAGTAGCCGGACAGGGGGTTTTGAAAAACTGTTTTTT. V gene TRBV19 combines with J gene TRBJ1-4; TRBD1 aligns across 10 bases. CDR1 and CDR2 from the germline V gene are LNHDA and SQIVND (reference sequence). This CDR3 is built from 14 residues. J was trimmed by 7 bases and V by 6 bases; bases with no gene match: 5.

The J gene is TRBJ1-5, the V gene TRBV2; tentatively, D is TRBD1 (6 bases). This CDR3 region has 16 residues. V shed 7 bases and J shed 6 bases, with 22 bases lying between them. CDR1 SNHLY and CDR2 FYNNEI come from the germline V gene. CDR3 protein: CASTPLQGGGSQPQHF. CDR3 DNA sequence: TGTGCCAGCACCCCCCTCCAGGGAGGGGGTAGTCAGCCCCAGCATTTT.

This rearrangement joins TRBV6-1 to TRBJ2-1; weak D call: TRBD2 (6 bases). Germline-derived CDR1 and CDR2 are MNHNS and SASEGT. V lost 1 base to trimming and J lost 7 bases, with 11 bases between them. The CDR3 covers 14 residues. The CDR3 here is CASSEDRTMNEQFF. DNA of the CDR3: TGTGCCAGCAGTGAAGATCGGACTATGAATGAGCAGTTCTTC.

V and J are TRBV3-1 (or the pseudogene TRBV3-2) and TRBJ1-5; D possibly corresponds to TRBD1 (6 bases). From germline, CDR1 is LGHDT and CDR2 YNNKEL (reference sequence). The CDR3 consists of 17 residues. V lost 0 bases and J lost 9, with 21 bases in between. The CDR3 nucleotides are TGTGCCAGCAGCCAAGATCGTCCGGGGACACCTGGGTGGCCCCAGCATTTT. Its translation: CASSQDRPGTPGWPQHF.

The genes are TRBV3-1 (or the pseudogene TRBV3-2) and TRBJ2-3, with 7 positions matching TRBD2. The length of the CDR3 is 14 residues. Per germline, CDR1 LGHDT and CDR2 YNNKEL (reference sequence). The ends lost 4 bases at V and 8 bases at J; junction bases unmatched: 9. The CDR3 DNA is TGTGCCAGCAGCCCCCCCCTTGGGGGGGGTACGCAGTATTTT. This gives the protein CASSPPLGGGTQYF.

In the case of this clone: This sample includes further DNA sequences coding for the same CDR3. V usage is TRBV19 and J usage is TRBJ1-5; a possible D gene is TRBD1 (5 bases). V was clipped by 5 bases and J by 3 bases, with 8 bases between them. From germline, CDR1 is LNHDA and CDR2 SQIVND (reference sequence). The CDR3 is made up of 13 amino acids. The chain's CDR3 is CASSSGPNQPQHF. The CDR3 nucleotides are TGTGCCAGTAGTTCAGGGCCCAATCAGCCCCAGCATTTT.

This clone appeared once. The chain combines TRBV6-6 with TRBJ2-2, with D perhaps TRBD1 (6 bases). This CDR3 is built from 15 residues. The germline V and J ends were trimmed by 6 bases and 0 bases, with 11 bases remaining between them. The germline gives CDR1 MNHNY, CDR2 SVGAGI (reference sequence). The CDR3: CASSGTTPNTGELFF. In nucleotides, the CDR3 is TGTGCCAGCAGCGGGACAACCCCGAACACCGGGGAGCTGTTTTTT.

The chain recombines TRBV5-4 with TRBJ2-7; D possibly corresponds to TRBD2 (5 bases). Trimming removed 1 base at V and 2 bases at J, with 10 bases between. The CDR3 has 14 residues. The V gene's germline CDR1 is SGHNT and CDR2 YYREEE (reference sequence). The CDR3 is CASSLRGPTYEQYF. CDR3 in DNA: TGTGCCAGCAGCTTGCGCGGGCCCACCTACGAGCAGTACTTC.

The CDR3 coding sequence is TGTGCCAGCTCACCGAGGGGACAGGGGCCCGGCTCTGGAAACACCATATATTTT. It is translated as CASSPRGQGPGSGNTIYF. The chain combines TRBV18 with TRBJ1-3; 10 nucleotides line up with TRBD1. Losses at the gene ends were 3 bases for V and 0 bases for J; bases not matched to a gene: 8. CDR3 length equals 18 residues. CDR1 and CDR2 from the germline V gene are KGHSH and LQKENI.

This clone appeared once. The CDR3, as DNA: TGCGCCAGCAGACCCGGGACTAGCGGGCCGAACACCGGGGAGCTGTTTTTT. It encodes CASRPGTSGPNTGELFF. J is TRBJ2-2 and V is TRBV5-1, with 12 positions matching TRBD2. CDR1 and CDR2 (germline): SGHRS, YFSETQ. Trimming removed 5 bases from V and 0 bases from J; junction bases left unmatched: 5. This CDR3 has 17 residues.

CDR3 sequence reads: CASSIYLLNTEAFF. The CDR3 DNA is TGTGCCAGTAGTATTTACCTACTGAACACTGAAGCTTTCTTT. The chain combines TRBV19 with TRBJ1-1, with D uncertain. Trimming removed 3 bases at V and 0 bases at J, with 8 bases between. Germline CDR1 reads LNHDA; CDR2 reads SQIVND (reference sequence). This CDR3 comprises 14 residues.

This clone occurred a few times. The rearrangement uses TRBV3-1 (or the pseudogene TRBV3-2) and TRBJ1-1; D is possibly TRBD1 (5 bases). V was trimmed by 0 bases and J by 0 bases, leaving 14 bases between them. Germline V gives CDR1 LGHDT, CDR2 YNNKEL (reference sequence). This CDR3 is 17 amino acids long. CDR3 in DNA: TGTGCCAGCAGCCAAGATAGAACAGGAGTCATGAACACTGAAGCTTTCTTT. This encodes CASSQDRTGVMNTEAFF.

V gene TRBV4-3 combines with J gene TRBJ2-5; TRBD1 aligns across 7 bases. V lost 1 base to trimming and J lost 2 bases; unmatched junction nucleotides: 4. In germline, CDR1 is LGHNA, CDR2 YSLEER. The CDR3 consists of 15 residues. Here the CDR3 reads CASSQGGTEQETQYF. For the CDR3, the DNA is TGCGCCAGCAGCCAAGGGGGGACAGAGCAAGAGACCCAGTACTTC.

The chain recombines TRBV7-2 with TRBJ1-1; 9 bases are a match to TRBD1. Germline trimming cut 4 bases from V and 1 base from J; bases unmatched to any gene: 4. The CDR3 runs to 15 residues. The germline gives CDR1 SGHTA, CDR2 FQGNSA. The CDR3 region has the DNA TGTGCCAGCAGCTCCCACAGGGGGCAGAACACTGAAGCTTTCTTT. Encoded protein: CASSSHRGQNTEAFF.

The V and J genes are TRBV30 and TRBJ2-2, with no clear D. Germline V gives CDR1 GTSNPN, CDR2 SVGIG (reference sequence). The CDR3 spans 14 residues. V lost 3 bases and J 6 bases, leaving 14 bases between the germline ends. DNA of the CDR3: TGTGCCTGGAGGCCCGGGTCCTCGGCCGGGGAGCTGTTTTTT. Translated, it gives CAWRPGSSAGELFF.

V is TRBV6-5 and J is TRBJ2-7; D is perhaps TRBD2 (5 bases). With 0 bases removed from V and 2 bases from J, the gap between germline ends came to 14 bases. There are 16 residues in the CDR3. Germline CDR1 reads MNHEY; CDR2 reads SVGAGI. CDR3 residues: CASSYSIGETPYEQYF. The DNA of the CDR3 is TGTGCCAGCAGTTACTCTATTGGGGAGACCCCCTACGAGCAGTACTTC.

V and J are TRBV28 and TRBJ2-7, with 15 nucleotides matching TRBD2. CDR3 length: 18 residues. The germline V gene encodes CDR1 MDHEN and CDR2 SYDVKM. V lost 2 bases to trimming and J lost 0 bases; unmatched junction nucleotides: 5. The chain's CDR3 is CASSLGTSGGPSSYEQYF. The CDR3 nucleotides read TGTGCCAGCAGTTTAGGGACTAGCGGGGGGCCCAGCTCCTACGAGCAGTACTTC.

The chain joins TRBV2 to TRBJ1-5; 9 bases line up with TRBD1. Germline V lookup: CDR1 SNHLY, CDR2 FYNNEI. Losses at the gene ends were 6 bases for V and 6 bases for J; bases not matched to a gene: 9. CDR3 size: 15 residues. This chain's CDR3 is CASRQTGGAGQPQHF. As DNA, the CDR3 is TGTGCCAGCAGACAAACAGGGGGCGCGGGTCAGCCCCAGCATTTT. Drawing the rest from reference TRBV2 and TRBJ1-5, the complete variable domain is EPEVTQTPSHQVTQMGQEVILRCVPISNHLYFYWYRQILGQKVEFLVSFYNNEISEKSEIFDDQFSVERPDGSNFTLKIRSTKLEDSAMYFCASRQTGGAGQPQHFGDGTRLSIL.

This sequence joins TRBV27 and TRBJ1-2; D perhaps matches TRBD1 (6 bases). Per germline, CDR1 MNHEY and CDR2 SMNVEV (reference sequence). Trimming removed 0 bases at V and 3 bases at J, with 8 bases between. The length of the CDR3 is 14 residues. CDR3 residues: CASSLSQGHYGYTF. In nucleotides, the CDR3 is TGTGCCAGCAGTTTATCGCAGGGGCACTATGGCTACACCTTC.